This TCR beta chain was captured by sequencing in a study of blood T cell repertoires in COVID-19. Across the whole study: Whether acute or convalescent, the COVID-19 samples came from the United States, Italy and Spain. T cells, B-cell-depleted T cells, or PBMCs supplied cDNA or gDNA.

Between the trimmed V and J ends, which lost 4 bases and 3 bases, there was a span of 10 bases. The germline gives CDR1 SGHTA, CDR2 FQGNSA. This CDR3 contains 14 residues. Method: immunoSEQ multiplex PCR; TCRdb's copy keeps in-frame clones and lacks some. Of under 500,000 clones listed, 87% are singletons. This clone has only a few counts. The receptor comes from a woman aged 18-30 years with acute COVID-19. The rearrangement links TRBV7-2 to TRBJ1-5; possibly TRBD1 for D (5 bases). Sequencing input: PBMCs or T cells enriched from blood (not recorded which). This chain's CDR3 is CASSSDTANQPQHF. In DNA, the CDR3 is TGTGCCAGCAGCTCGGACACAGCCAATCAGCCCCAGCATTTT.